Described below is a single TCR beta chain sequence and its context. Antigen specificity is unknown. Method: immunoSEQ multiplex PCR; TCRdb's copy keeps in-frame clones and lacks some. Here the sample spans roughly 150,000 clones, 87% being singletons. This sample stems from a study of T cell responses to AZD1222 COVID-19 vaccine. Study conclusions and caveats: Every sample of the repertoires postdated the peak T cell response. Spike-specific TCR breadth and depth rose after two AZD1222 doses. Donors were chiefly white British, with a greater number of females, and clonal diversity was perhaps underestimated.

With 6 bases removed from V and 2 bases from J, the gap between germline ends came to 13 bases. The CDR3 runs 14 residues. Germline CDR1 MGHRA, CDR2 YSYEKL. Investigators merged groups given second doses at roughly 4 or roughly 12 weeks. Sequencing used peripheral blood, obtained 28 days after the second AZD1222 dose. The chain carries TRBV4-1 and TRBJ1-1, with D perhaps TRBD1 (6 bases). The source of this sequence is an adult who received the AZD1222 COVID-19 vaccine. CDR3 nucleotide sequence: TGCGCCAGCAGGGGGATACAGGGAAACACTGAAGCTTTCTTT. It is translated as CASRGIQGNTEAFF.